Listed below are T cell receptor beta chains from one sample, sequenced in a study of cytotoxic CD8 clonotypes in ibrutinib-treated CLL. Here immunoSEQ multiplex PCR was the method, and the copy in TCRdb shows in-frame clones only, minus some. Found here are about 25,000 clones, roughly 85% of them singletons; the top ten hold approximately 8%. The sample here was PBMCs, taken after 24 months of ibrutinib treatment. These receptors originate from a human donor with chronic lymphocytic leukemia. Both conserved end residues are part of each CDR3. The order of the fields is D gene, CDR3 length, clone size, V gene, J gene, CDR3 protein, CDR3 DNA. D genes are given only for firm matches. Size values are once, few and many counts, or a class for expanded clones, and some rows have none.

d_call: NA; cdr3_length: 15; clone_size: NA; v_call: TRBV11-1; j_call: TRBJ2-3; cdr3_aa: CASSVDRGGTDTQYF; cdr3_nt: TGTGCCAGCAGCGTGGACCGAGGCGGCACAGATACGCAGTATTTT
d_call: TRBD1; cdr3_length: 14; clone_size: NA; v_call: TRBV29-1; j_call: TRBJ1-2; cdr3_aa: CSARPQGTVYGYTF; cdr3_nt: TGCAGCGCCCGACCACAGGGGACAGTGTATGGCTACACCTTC
d_call: TRBD2; cdr3_length: 14; clone_size: once; v_call: TRBV5-1; j_call: TRBJ2-3; cdr3_aa: CASTTAGGTDTQYF; cdr3_nt: TGCGCCAGCACTACCGCGGGGGGGACAGATACGCAGTATTTT
d_call: NA; cdr3_length: 13; clone_size: NA; v_call: TRBV11-3; j_call: TRBJ2-7; cdr3_aa: CASSSGIGLEQYF; cdr3_nt: TGTGCCAGCAGCTCGGGGATAGGCTTGGAGCAGTACTTC
d_call: TRBD2; cdr3_length: 16; clone_size: NA; v_call: TRBV13; j_call: TRBJ2-7; cdr3_aa: CASSLGLAGPLYEQYF; cdr3_nt: TGTGCCAGCAGCTTAGGACTAGCGGGGCCGCTCTACGAGCAGTACTTC
d_call: NA; cdr3_length: 14; clone_size: NA; v_call: TRBV4-1; j_call: TRBJ2-5; cdr3_aa: CASSQVGWGETQYF; cdr3_nt: TGCGCCAGCAGCCAAGTCGGGTGGGGAGAGACCCAGTACTTC
d_call: NA; cdr3_length: 15; clone_size: NA; v_call: TRBV28; j_call: TRBJ1-5; cdr3_aa: CASRTAKNSNQPQHF; cdr3_nt: TGTGCCAGCAGGACCGCGAAAAATAGCAATCAGCCCCAGCATTTT
d_call: TRBD1; cdr3_length: 15; clone_size: NA; v_call: TRBV6-5; j_call: TRBJ1-2; cdr3_aa: CASSYAGQGNRGYTF; cdr3_nt: TGTGCCAGCAGTTACGCGGGACAGGGGAATCGTGGCTACACCTTC
d_call: NA; cdr3_length: 15; clone_size: NA; v_call: TRBV27; j_call: TRBJ2-3; cdr3_aa: CASSFGGAPADTQYF; cdr3_nt: TGTGCCAGCAGTTTCGGAGGGGCCCCGGCGGATACGCAGTATTTT
d_call: NA; cdr3_length: 13; clone_size: NA; v_call: TRBV6-5; j_call: TRBJ2-7; cdr3_aa: CASRPQDGYEQYF; cdr3_nt: TGTGCCAGCAGGCCTCAAGACGGCTACGAGCAGTACTTC
d_call: NA; cdr3_length: 14; clone_size: NA; v_call: TRBV18; j_call: TRBJ1-2; cdr3_aa: CASSPFERGDGYTF; cdr3_nt: TGTGCCAGCTCACCATTTGAGCGGGGCGATGGCTACACCTTC
d_call: TRBD1; cdr3_length: 14; clone_size: NA; v_call: TRBV5-1; j_call: TRBJ2-5; cdr3_aa: CASSVDRPEETQYF; cdr3_nt: TGCGCCAGCAGCGTGGACAGGCCTGAAGAGACCCAGTACTTC
d_call: NA; cdr3_length: 19; clone_size: NA; v_call: TRBV5-1; j_call: TRBJ1-6; cdr3_aa: CASSLGTLRTVRDNSPLHF; cdr3_nt: TGCGCCAGCAGCTTGGGCACGTTAAGGACAGTCCGTGATAATTCACCCCTCCACTTT
d_call: NA; cdr3_length: 14; clone_size: NA; v_call: TRBV11-3; j_call: TRBJ2-7; cdr3_aa: CASSLGPASYEQYF; cdr3_nt: TGTGCCAGCAGCTTAGGCCCTGCCTCTTACGAGCAGTACTTC
d_call: NA; cdr3_length: 14; clone_size: NA; v_call: TRBV4-2; j_call: TRBJ2-7; cdr3_aa: CASSQAPSSYEQYF; cdr3_nt: TGTGCCAGCAGCCAAGCCCCTAGCTCCTACGAGCAGTACTTC
d_call: NA; cdr3_length: 15; clone_size: NA; v_call: TRBV5-1; j_call: TRBJ2-6; cdr3_aa: CASSLTNSGANVLTF; cdr3_nt: TGCGCCAGCAGCTTGACGAACTCTGGGGCCAACGTCCTGACTTTC
d_call: NA; cdr3_length: 12; clone_size: NA; v_call: TRBV28; j_call: TRBJ1-4; cdr3_aa: CASSLVNEKLFF; cdr3_nt: TGTGCCAGCAGTTTAGTAAATGAAAAACTGTTTTTT
d_call: TRBD2; cdr3_length: 15; clone_size: NA; v_call: TRBV27; j_call: TRBJ2-3; cdr3_aa: CASSRLAGAGGTQYF; cdr3_nt: TGTGCCAGCAGTAGGCTAGCGGGTGCGGGAGGTACGCAGTATTTT
d_call: TRBD1; cdr3_length: 13; clone_size: NA; v_call: TRBV6-5; j_call: TRBJ1-1; cdr3_aa: CASRLTGATEAFF; cdr3_nt: TGTGCCAGCAGGTTAACAGGGGCCACTGAAGCTTTCTTT
d_call: TRBD1; cdr3_length: 16; clone_size: NA; v_call: TRBV27; j_call: TRBJ1-2; cdr3_aa: CASSRIPGQGAGGYTF; cdr3_nt: TGTGCCAGCAGCCGAATCCCGGGACAGGGGGCCGGTGGCTACACCTTC
d_call: NA; cdr3_length: 13; clone_size: NA; v_call: TRBV10-3; j_call: TRBJ1-3; cdr3_aa: CAIKSGTGNTIYF; cdr3_nt: TGTGCCATCAAGAGCGGCACAGGAAACACCATATATTTT
d_call: NA; cdr3_length: 15; clone_size: NA; v_call: TRBV6-6; j_call: TRBJ2-7; cdr3_aa: CASSQSPSGTVEQYF; cdr3_nt: TGTGCCAGCAGCCAATCCCCCTCCGGGACCGTCGAGCAGTACTTC
d_call: NA; cdr3_length: 16; clone_size: once; v_call: TRBV9; j_call: TRBJ2-1; cdr3_aa: CASSVVWGPWYNEQFF; cdr3_nt: TGTGCCAGCAGCGTAGTTTGGGGCCCGTGGTACAATGAGCAGTTCTTC
d_call: NA; cdr3_length: 14; clone_size: NA; v_call: TRBV2; j_call: TRBJ1-4; cdr3_aa: CASSRTLTHEKLFF; cdr3_nt: TGTGCCAGCAGCCGGACTCTAACCCATGAAAAACTGTTTTTT
d_call: NA; cdr3_length: 15; clone_size: NA; v_call: TRBV7-9; j_call: TRBJ1-1; cdr3_aa: CASSLSRGGDTEAFF; cdr3_nt: TGTGCCAGCAGCCTCTCAAGAGGAGGCGACACTGAAGCTTTCTTT
d_call: TRBD2; cdr3_length: 15; clone_size: NA; v_call: TRBV6-4; j_call: TRBJ2-1; cdr3_aa: CASSAAGGPYNEQFF; cdr3_nt: TGTGCCAGCAGTGCCGCGGGGGGGCCTTACAATGAGCAGTTCTTC
d_call: NA; cdr3_length: 14; clone_size: NA; v_call: TRBV5-6; j_call: TRBJ2-2; cdr3_aa: CASSLGLGTGELFF; cdr3_nt: TGTGCCAGCAGCTTGGGGTTGGGCACCGGGGAGCTGTTTTTT
d_call: NA; cdr3_length: 15; clone_size: NA; v_call: TRBV18; j_call: TRBJ2-3; cdr3_aa: CASSLGSSVSDTQYF; cdr3_nt: TGTGCCAGCTCACTGGGGTCTTCGGTGTCCGATACGCAGTATTTT
d_call: TRBD1; cdr3_length: 14; clone_size: NA; v_call: TRBV7-8; j_call: TRBJ1-2; cdr3_aa: CASSLTGQGAGYTF; cdr3_nt: TGTGCCAGCAGCTTAACCGGACAGGGCGCGGGCTACACCTTC
d_call: TRBD1; cdr3_length: 14; clone_size: NA; v_call: TRBV18; j_call: TRBJ2-5; cdr3_aa: CASSIQGSQETQYF; cdr3_nt: TGTGCCAGCTCAATACAGGGGAGCCAAGAGACCCAGTACTTC
d_call: TRBD1; cdr3_length: 12; clone_size: few; v_call: TRBV30; j_call: TRBJ1-5; cdr3_aa: CAWSWTGEPQHF; cdr3_nt: TGTGCCTGGAGTTGGACAGGGGAACCCCAGCATTTT
d_call: NA; cdr3_length: 15; clone_size: NA; v_call: TRBV19; j_call: TRBJ2-2; cdr3_aa: CASSIATLNTGELFF; cdr3_nt: TGTGCCAGTAGTATCGCGACATTGAACACCGGGGAGCTGTTTTTT
d_call: NA; cdr3_length: 16; clone_size: NA; v_call: TRBV18; j_call: TRBJ1-1; cdr3_aa: CASSPALDKMNTEAFF; cdr3_nt: TGTGCCAGCTCACCAGCGCTGGACAAGATGAACACTGAAGCTTTCTTT
d_call: NA; cdr3_length: 13; clone_size: once; v_call: TRBV6-5; j_call: TRBJ1-2; cdr3_aa: CASSRRVWYGYTF; cdr3_nt: TGTGCCAGCAGTCGGCGGGTGTGGTATGGCTACACCTTC
d_call: NA; cdr3_length: 13; clone_size: NA; v_call: TRBV7-3; j_call: TRBJ2-5; cdr3_aa: CASSLGHQETQYF; cdr3_nt: TGTGCCAGCAGCTTGGGACACCAAGAGACCCAGTACTTC
d_call: NA; cdr3_length: 12; clone_size: NA; v_call: TRBV6-1; j_call: TRBJ2-1; cdr3_aa: CASRDYDNEQFF; cdr3_nt: TGTGCCAGCAGGGACTACGACAATGAGCAGTTCTTC
d_call: NA; cdr3_length: 15; clone_size: few; v_call: TRBV6-1; j_call: TRBJ2-3; cdr3_aa: CASSEAGVGTDTQYF; cdr3_nt: TGTGCCAGCAGCGAAGCAGGAGTTGGGACAGATACGCAGTATTTT
d_call: NA; cdr3_length: 13; clone_size: NA; v_call: TRBV15; j_call: TRBJ2-7; cdr3_aa: CAIRRGNSYEQYF; cdr3_nt: TGTGCCATCCGACGGGGGAACTCCTACGAGCAGTACTTC
d_call: NA; cdr3_length: 17; clone_size: NA; v_call: TRBV5-1; j_call: TRBJ1-1; cdr3_aa: CASSFPSGQPSRTEAFF; cdr3_nt: TGCGCCAGCAGCTTCCCCTCGGGTCAACCTTCGAGGACTGAAGCTTTCTTT
d_call: NA; cdr3_length: 13; clone_size: NA; v_call: TRBV27; j_call: TRBJ2-5; cdr3_aa: CASSSQGFETQYF; cdr3_nt: TGTGCCAGCAGTTCTCAGGGTTTTGAGACCCAGTACTTC
d_call: NA; cdr3_length: 12; clone_size: NA; v_call: TRBV7-9; j_call: TRBJ1-5; cdr3_aa: CASSQGSQPQHF; cdr3_nt: TGTGCCAGCAGCCAGGGGAGCCAGCCCCAGCATTTT
d_call: NA; cdr3_length: 13; clone_size: NA; v_call: TRBV5-8; j_call: TRBJ1-5; cdr3_aa: CASSTGSDQPQHF; cdr3_nt: TGTGCCAGCAGCACCGGGTCGGATCAGCCCCAGCATTTT